This TCR beta chain comes out of a study of cytomegalovirus exposure and HLA in healthy donors. The PCR had 60 Vbeta and 13 Jbeta primers. Only in-frame clones appear in the TCRdb table, and some are missing; sequencing was by immunoSEQ multiplex PCR. The sample lists about 190,000 clones, 60% to 85% occurring once. The CDR3 extends over 12 amino acids. V was shortened by 1 base and J by 7 bases, with 8 bases between the two germline ends. V usage is TRBV5-3 and J usage is TRBJ1-1, with D uncertain. TRBV5-3 is an ORF, and what it does is uncertain. The specimen sequenced was PBMCs. This clonotype was sampled from a young woman in good health and CMV-seronegative. CDR3 sequence reads: CARSLTCGEAFF. The CDR3 DNA follows: TGTGCCAGAAGCTTGACGTGCGGTGAAGCTTTCTTT.